The 17 T cell receptor beta chains in this list originate from one sample, sequenced in a study of naive and memory T cell subsets. The library had UMIs added by 3' ligation of an oligonucleotide to TCR cDNA. The SP2 primer and nested alpha and beta constant region primers amplified ligated cDNA in four rounds. In TCRdb, the 5' RACE reads were re-called with MiXCR into one record per CDR3 protein. Of over 45,000 distinct CDR3 sequences listed, approximately 8% are singletons. The receptors were sampled from a female donor in good health.

This clonotype was seen ten or more times. The rearrangement joins TRBV29-1 to TRBJ1-2; D ambiguous. Trimming stripped 2 bases from V and 3 bases from J, with 7 bases between. CDR3 length equals 12 residues. Germline V lookup: CDR1 SQVTM, CDR2 ANQGSEA. CDR3 bases: TGCAGCGTTGAACACAGAGACTATGGCTACACCTTC. It codes for CSVEHRDYGYTF.

This clonotype was observed at least ten times. The V call is TRBV29-1, the J call TRBJ2-1, with 8 bases lining up with TRBD1. Per germline, CDR1 SQVTM and CDR2 ANQGSEA. The CDR3 runs to 15 residues. The trim removed 2 bases at V and 4 bases at J, leaving 7 bases unmatched. CDR3 in amino acids: CSVEWRDRSYNEQFF. In DNA form, the CDR3 reads TGCAGCGTTGAATGGCGGGACAGGTCATACAATGAGCAGTTCTTC.

At least ten counts were recorded for this clonotype. V usage is TRBV20-1 and J usage is TRBJ1-1; 11 bases are a match to TRBD1. The V segment lost 5 bases and the J segment 11 bases; nucleotides outside the gene matches: 4. In germline, CDR1 is DFQATT, CDR2 SNEGSKA (reference sequence). CDR3 length: 11 amino acids. In DNA form, the CDR3 reads TGCAGTGCTGGGACAGGGGGGATGGCTTTCTTT. As protein: CSAGTGGMAFF.

Notes on this clonotype: A much more abundant neighbour one base away suggests this may be a read error. This sequence joins TRBV10-3 and TRBJ1-2, with D possibly matching TRBD1 (6 bases). Germline V lookup: CDR1 ENHRY, CDR2 SYGVKD. The CDR3 spans 13 residues. The CDR3 sequence: CAISEGGNYGDTF. In DNA form, the CDR3 reads TGTGCCATCAGTGAAGGGGGAAACTATGGCGACACCTTC.

A word on this clonotype: This clone may be a read error of a much larger clone one base away. The chain couples TRBV11-3 to TRBJ1-6; D uncertain. Germline CDR1 is SGHNT and CDR2 is YENEEA. CDR3 size: 13 residues. The CDR3: CASSLENGSPLNF. The CDR3 region has the DNA TGTGCCAGCAGCTTAGAGAATGGCTCACCCCTCAACTTT.

This chain uses TRBV6-5 with TRBJ1-1, with a weak D call TRBD1 (5 bases). The ends were cut back, 2 bases at V and 4 bases at J, with 11 bases in the middle. Germline assignment: CDR1 MNHEY and CDR2 SVGAGI. There are 14 residues in the CDR3. This chain's CDR3 is CASSYRGDGTEAFF. The CDR3 nucleotides are TGTGCCAGCAGTTACCGGGGGGACGGCACTGAAGCTTTCTTT.

This clonotype was found many times. The chain combines TRBV9 with TRBJ2-1; no reliable D call. Germline values: CDR1 SGDLS, CDR2 YYNGEE. Between the trimmed V and J ends, which lost 4 bases and 5 bases, there was a span of 22 bases. There are 17 residues in the CDR3. CDR3 region: CASSPPQRWPVDNEQFF. DNA for the CDR3: TGTGCCAGCAGCCCCCCCCAGAGGTGGCCAGTGGACAATGAGCAGTTCTTC.

This clonotype was seen at least ten times. The rearrangement links TRBV27 to TRBJ1-4, with 7 positions matching TRBD1. J lost 7 bases, V lost 5 bases, and 10 bases had no gene match. Germline assignment: CDR1 MNHEY and CDR2 SMNVEV (reference sequence). This CDR3 spans 15 amino acids. This CDR3 is CASSPISAGGEKLFF. The CDR3, as DNA: TGTGCCAGCAGTCCCATCTCGGCAGGGGGTGAAAAACTGTTTTTT.

This clonotype has just a few counts. The chain uses TRBV28 and TRBJ1-6; D is unclear. This CDR3 is 12 amino acids long. CDR1 is MDHEN, CDR2 SYDVKM, per germline. V was clipped by 4 bases and J by 12 bases, with 10 bases between them. CDR3 bases: TGTGCCAGCAGTTCCAGGCTGTTACCCCTCCACTTT. It yields the protein CASSSRLLPLHF. The full variable domain, with the rest looked up from reference TRBV28 and TRBJ1-6, is DVKVTQSSRYLVKRTGEKVFLECVQDMDHENMFWYRQDPGLGLRLIYFSYDVKMKEKGDIPEGYSVSREKKERFSLILESASTNQTSMYLCASSSRLLPLHFGNGTRLTVT.

This clonotype was recorded many times. The chain has TRBV7-2 and TRBJ2-5; possible D gene TRBD1, 6 bases. Deletions cut 2 bases from V and 4 bases from J, with 11 bases between. Germline V CDR1 and CDR2: SGHTA, FQGNSA. The CDR3 sequence is 14 residues long. The CDR3 DNA sequence: TGTGCCAGCAGCTTACCAGGGACACCAGAGACCCAGTACTTC. Its protein is CASSLPGTPETQYF.

This clonotype was found many times. The chain carries TRBV7-2 and TRBJ2-1, with 14 bases aligning to TRBD2. The CDR3 sequence is 19 residues long. The V gene end was trimmed by 5 bases and the J gene end by 8 bases; junction bases not matched to a gene: 17. CDR1 is SGHTA, CDR2 FQGNSA, per germline. CDR3 DNA: TGTGCCAGCAGCCCCCTATACGGACTAGCGGGGGGTCTACACTATGAGCAGTTCTTC. It specifies CASSPLYGLAGGLHYEQFF. Based on the CDR3 plus reference TRBV7-2 and TRBJ2-1, the full variable domain is GAGVSQSPSNKVTEKGKDVELRCDPISGHTALYWYRQSLGQGLEFLIYFQGNSAPDKSGLPSDRFSAERTGGSVSTLTIQRTQQEDSAVYLCASSPLYGLAGGLHYEQFFGPGTRLTVL.

The rearrangement joins TRBV3-1 to TRBJ1-5, with unresolved D. Germline V gene lookup returns CDR1 LGHDT and CDR2 YNNKEL (reference sequence). The CDR3 covers 16 residues. V lost 3 bases to trimming and J lost 6 bases, with 18 bases between them. The CDR3 bases are TGTGCCAGCAGCCACTCGTCCGGGGAGTCGGGTCAGCCCCAGCATTTT. Translating gives CASSHSSGESGQPQHF.

V usage is TRBV25-1 and J usage is TRBJ1-6, with no clear D. The CDR3 totals 15 residues. Germline loops: CDR1 MGHDK, CDR2 SYGVNS. Trimming removed 3 bases at V and 7 bases at J, with 13 bases between. The CDR3 loop reads CASSDLGRTNSPLHF. The CDR3 bases are TGTGCCAGCAGTGATTTAGGGCGAACAAATTCACCCCTCCACTTT.

This clonotype was recorded a few times. The V call is TRBV2, the J call TRBJ1-5, with a tentative D call TRBD1 (5 bases). Germline-derived CDR1 and CDR2 are SNHLY and FYNNEI. V was clipped by 0 bases and J by 6 bases, with 15 bases between them. The CDR3 is made up of 16 amino acids. This CDR3 reads CASSEAKQEEGQPQHF. DNA for the CDR3: TGTGCCAGCAGTGAAGCGAAACAGGAGGAGGGTCAGCCCCAGCATTTT.

This clonotype was seen ten or more times. The chain links TRBV2 to TRBJ1-4; D remains ambiguous. V dropped 8 bases and J dropped 10 bases, with 20 bases sitting between them. The CDR3 is 14 amino acids. The germline CDR1 and CDR2 sequences are SNHLY and FYNNEI. The CDR3 DNA sequence: TGTGCCAGCCGGGGAGATCGATATGAGGGAAAACTGTTTTTT. Translated, it gives CASRGDRYEGKLFF.

V gene TRBV30 combines with J gene TRBJ1-3; D gene unclear. CDR1 GTSNPN and CDR2 SVGIG come from the germline V gene (reference sequence). The CDR3 is 15 residues long. V dropped 3 bases and J dropped 0 bases, with 12 bases sitting between them. CDR3 in amino acids: CAWSHGSHSGNTIYF. The CDR3 DNA follows: TGTGCCTGGAGCCATGGGTCCCACTCTGGAAACACCATATATTTT. Full variable domain (remainder filled in from reference TRBV30 and TRBJ1-3): SQTIHQWPATLVQPVGSPLSLECTVEGTSNPNLYWYRQAAGRGLQLLFYSVGIGQISSEVPQNLSASRPQDRQFILSSKKLLLSDSGFYLCAWSHGSHSGNTIYFGEGSWLTVV.

Ten or more counts support this clonotype. The chain combines TRBV6-2 or TRBV6-3 with TRBJ1-5; D is possibly TRBD1 (6 bases). The germline gives CDR1 MNHEY, CDR2 SVGEGT. Trimming removed 8 bases from V and 7 bases from J, with 15 bases in between. This CDR3 region has 13 residues. CDR3 residues: CASGKQGTQPQHF. The CDR3 DNA sequence: TGTGCCAGCGGTAAGCAGGGGACCCAGCCCCAGCATTTT.